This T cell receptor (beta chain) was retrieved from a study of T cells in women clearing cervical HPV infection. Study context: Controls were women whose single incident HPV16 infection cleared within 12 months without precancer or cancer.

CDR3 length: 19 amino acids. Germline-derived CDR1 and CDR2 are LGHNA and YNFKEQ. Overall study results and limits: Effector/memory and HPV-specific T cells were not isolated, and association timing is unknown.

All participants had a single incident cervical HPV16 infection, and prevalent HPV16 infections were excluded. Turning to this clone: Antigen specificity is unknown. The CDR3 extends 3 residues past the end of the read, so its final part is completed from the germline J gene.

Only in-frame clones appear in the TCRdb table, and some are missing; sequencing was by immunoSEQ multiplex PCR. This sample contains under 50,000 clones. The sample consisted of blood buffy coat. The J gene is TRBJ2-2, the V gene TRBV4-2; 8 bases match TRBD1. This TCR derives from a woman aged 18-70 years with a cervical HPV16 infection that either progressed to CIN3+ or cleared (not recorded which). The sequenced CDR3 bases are TGTGCCAGCAGCCCCCATACTGCAGGGGGCTGGGGAGCTAATGAAAAG. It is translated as CASSPHTAGGWGANEK. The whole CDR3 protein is CASSPHTAGGWGANEKLFF.